This T cell receptor beta chain was sequenced for a study of blood T cells in healthy people across ages. Every donor contributed 7.5 to 10 milliliters of peripheral blood by blood draw. Whole-study results and caveats: CMV status of donors was not determined, possibly confounding expanded clonotype changes. Percentage of naive T cells showed a strong correlation with TCR beta diversity.

With regard to this clonotype: What it recognizes is unknown.

Trimming left V 4 bases short and J 3 bases short, with 11 bases between. The germline CDR1 and CDR2 sequences are LGHDT and YNNKEL (reference sequence). This CDR3 is built from 14 residues. Through a sample-barcoded 5' primer and a J-beta primer mix, a second PCR was run for roughly 6 to 11 cycles. Each of the cDNA molecules was tagged by a template-switch adaptor with 12 random nucleotides. TCRdb re-derived calls from the 5' RACE reads in MiXCR, one entry per CDR3 protein. The profile shows over a million distinct CDR3 sequences, less than 45% of them singletons. This clonotype was obtained from a woman younger than 30 in good health. The sequencing sample was made of blood. The rearrangement links TRBV3-1 to TRBJ2-3; D not certain. Here the CDR3 DNA reads TGTGCCAGCAGCCCCCACGGTAATACAGATACGCAGTATTTT. It is translated as CASSPHGNTDTQYF.